One and the same sample provided the 25 T cell receptor beta chains below, sequenced in a study of shared clonotypes between healthy human individuals. Sequencing used immunoSEQ multiplex PCR; TCRdb keeps in-frame clones, though not all of them. In the table there are about 2.1 million clones, 85% to 95% of which are singletons. Cells designated naive CD8 were CD45RO-negative and were positively selected for CCR7, with terminally differentiated effector memory CD45RA+ cells excluded. The sequencing input was naive CD8+ T cells from PBMCs. Receptors originate from a young man in good health. Some clones in this sample may be carry-over from other donors' samples.

The chain has TRBV7-9 and TRBJ2-5; 10 positions match TRBD1. Germline CDR1 is SEHNR and CDR2 is FQNEAQ (reference sequence). J was trimmed by 0 bases and V by 3 bases; bases with no gene match: 4. The CDR3 extends over 16 amino acids. The CDR3 bases are TGTGCCAGCAGCTTGACAGGGGGCGGGTACCAAGAGACCCAGTACTTC. It yields the protein CASSLTGGGYQETQYF. Complete variable domain (other parts from reference TRBV7-9 and TRBJ2-5): DTGVSQNPRHKITKRGQNVTFRCDPISEHNRLYWYRQTLGQGPEFLTYFQNEAQLEKSRLLSDRFSAERPKGSFSTLEIQRTEQGDSAMYLCASSLTGGGYQETQYFGPGTRLLVL.

The chain has TRBV19 and TRBJ1-2; 10 nucleotides line up with TRBD1. The CDR3 has 15 residues. V trimming: 5 bases; J trimming: 7 bases; junction bases outside the gene matches: 10. Germline CDR1 reads LNHDA; CDR2 reads SQIVND (reference sequence). The CDR3 spells CASSAWDRGGRGYTF. For the CDR3, the DNA is TGTGCCAGTAGTGCTTGGGACAGGGGAGGACGTGGCTACACCTTC.

V gene TRBV5-6 combines with J gene TRBJ1-1; TRBD1 matches 7 bases. The CDR3 is 11 amino acids. V was clipped by 1 base and J by 12 bases; unmatched bases: 3. Looked up from germline, CDR1 is SGHDT and CDR2 is YYEEEE. This CDR3 is CASSLTGESFF. The CDR3 nucleotides are TGTGCCAGCAGCTTGACAGGGGAGTCTTTCTTT.

As for this clone: Other DNA sequences from this sample encode an identical CDR3 as well. The chain has TRBV19 and TRBJ1-1; 7 bases agree with TRBD1. The CDR3 loop spans 12 amino acids. The junction had 3 bases not matched to a gene; V was cut back by 4 bases and J by 7 bases. Looked up from germline, CDR1 is LNHDA and CDR2 is SQIVND (reference sequence). The CDR3 DNA reads as TGTGCCAGTAGTACCAGGACAGGTGAAGCTTTCTTT. Its protein product is CASSTRTGEAFF. Using reference TRBV19 and TRBJ1-1 for the parts outside the CDR3, the full variable domain is DGGITQSPKYLFRKEGQNVTLSCEQNLNHDAMYWYRQDPGQGLRLIYYSQIVNDFQKGDIAEGYSVSREKKESFPLTVTSAQKNPTAFYLCASSTRTGEAFFGQGTRLTVV.

The V call is TRBV5-1, the J call TRBJ2-3, with 10 bases lining up with TRBD2. The CDR3 loop spans 16 amino acids. The V segment lost 4 bases and the J segment 3 bases; nucleotides outside the gene matches: 8. CDR1 SGHRS and CDR2 YFSETQ come from the germline V gene. The chain's CDR3 is CASSPAGTSVTDTQYF. In DNA form, the CDR3 reads TGCGCCAGCAGCCCAGCCGGGACTAGCGTTACAGATACGCAGTATTTT.

V usage is TRBV11-2 and J usage is TRBJ2-7, with 10 bases lining up with TRBD1. CDR3 length equals 15 residues. The ends lost 5 bases at V and 2 bases at J; junction bases unmatched: 6. CDR1 SGHAT and CDR2 FQNNGV come from the germline V gene. The CDR3 is CASSPLDRGAYEQYF. CDR3 bases: TGTGCCAGCAGCCCCCTGGACAGGGGGGCCTACGAGCAGTACTTC.

The chain recombines TRBV5-4 with TRBJ1-1; D might be TRBD1 (5 bases). The V and J ends lost 4 bases and 4 bases respectively, with 14 bases between them. The CDR3 sequence is 14 residues long. Germline CDR1 SGHNT, CDR2 YYREEE (reference sequence). CDR3 sequence: CASSRGDWGTEAFF. The CDR3 coding sequence is TGTGCCAGCAGCCGGGGGGATTGGGGCACTGAAGCTTTCTTT.

The CDR3 here is CASSFNGREQYF. For the CDR3, the DNA is TGTGCCAGCAGTTTTAACGGGCGGGAGCAGTACTTC. The chain carries TRBV28 and TRBJ2-7; D is ambiguous. Per the germline V gene, CDR1 is MDHEN and CDR2 is SYDVKM. The CDR3 is 12 residues long. V was cut by 3 bases and J by 7 bases, with 10 bases left in between.

Note on this clone: This sample includes further DNA sequences coding for the same CDR3. The rearrangement uses TRBV5-1 and TRBJ2-7; 8 nucleotides match TRBD1. CDR1 and CDR2 from the germline V gene are SGHRS and YFSETQ. V lost 3 bases to trimming and J lost 3 bases; unmatched junction nucleotides: 5. This CDR3 spans 14 amino acids. CDR3 sequence reads: CASSYGQGNYEQYF. CDR3 DNA: TGCGCCAGCAGCTATGGACAGGGAAACTACGAGCAGTACTTC.

The genes are TRBV11-2 and TRBJ2-1; D possibly corresponds to TRBD2 (6 bases). The length of the CDR3 is 15 residues. CDR1 SGHAT and CDR2 FQNNGV come from the germline V gene. V was clipped by 7 bases and J by 1 base, with 14 bases between them. The CDR3 sequence: CASTVAEGSYNEQFF. The CDR3 bases are TGTGCCAGCACCGTAGCGGAGGGGTCCTACAATGAGCAGTTCTTC.

This clone was seen once. J is TRBJ2-7 and V is TRBV6-4; 10 bases are a match to TRBD1. The CDR3 contains 15 residues. V dropped 3 bases and J dropped 2; count of bases not matched to a gene: 4. The V gene's germline CDR1 is MRHNA and CDR2 SNTAGT. The CDR3 region has the DNA TGTGCCAGCAGTGAAACCGGGACAGGGGCCTACGAGCAGTACTTC. As protein: CASSETGTGAYEQYF.

V is TRBV4-1 and J is TRBJ1-5; TRBD1 might be the D (6 bases). The germline V gene has CDR1 MGHRA and CDR2 YSYEKL. V was shortened by 4 bases and J by 5 bases, with 18 bases between the two germline ends. The CDR3 is made up of 16 amino acids. The CDR3 sequence: CASSLPGTSSHQPQHF. CDR3 DNA sequence: TGCGCCAGCAGCCTTCCCGGGACAAGCTCTCATCAGCCCCAGCATTTT.

This chain joins TRBV10-3 and TRBJ1-3, with 8 bases fitting TRBD1. The V gene's germline CDR1 is ENHRY and CDR2 SYGVKD. The junction had 7 bases not matched to a gene; V was cut back by 4 bases and J by 2 bases. The CDR3 runs 16 residues. The CDR3: CAISAGQAQTGNTIYF. Here the CDR3 DNA reads TGTGCCATCAGTGCGGGACAGGCCCAAACTGGAAACACCATATATTTT.

V is TRBV4-1 and J is TRBJ2-7, with 10 bases aligning to TRBD2. Germline V gives CDR1 MGHRA, CDR2 YSYEKL. CDR3 size: 16 residues. The V segment lost 3 bases and the J segment 3 bases; nucleotides outside the gene matches: 8. The CDR3 DNA follows: TGCGCCAGCAGCCAGGAAGCGGGAGGGTCTTTCTACGAGCAGTACTTC. Translating gives CASSQEAGGSFYEQYF.

This clone was seen once. For the CDR3, the DNA is TGTGCCTGGACCCCCTTGGTAGCGGTTAACAATGAGCAGTTCTTC. It is translated as CAWTPLVAVNNEQFF. The V call is TRBV30, the J call TRBJ2-1, with D possibly TRBD2 on 6 matching bases. V was shortened by 4 bases and J by 5 bases, with 18 bases between the two germline ends. Germline V gives CDR1 GTSNPN, CDR2 SVGIG (reference sequence). The CDR3 totals 15 residues.

The chain links TRBV7-9 to TRBJ2-1, with 9 bases identical to TRBD2. The germline CDR1 and CDR2 sequences are SEHNR and FQNEAQ (reference sequence). With V trimmed by 2 bases and J by 7 bases, 18 bases remained unmatched. This CDR3 contains 19 residues. This chain's CDR3 is CASSLRVADGLAISNEQFF. CDR3 nucleotide sequence: TGTGCCAGCAGCTTAAGGGTCGCGGATGGACTAGCGATTTCAAATGAGCAGTTCTTC.

This clone was recorded only once. V usage is TRBV7-9 and J usage is TRBJ2-3; D call uncertain. CDR3 length: 16 residues. Trimming left V 5 bases short and J 5 bases short, with 20 bases between. From germline, CDR1 is SEHNR and CDR2 FQNEAQ (reference sequence). The CDR3 here is CASSRPRAHDRDTQYF. CDR3 DNA sequence: TGTGCCAGCAGCCGCCCCCGAGCCCATGACCGAGATACGCAGTATTTT.

The CDR3 is CASSGLRGPGTDTQYF. CDR3 in DNA: TGTGCCAGCAGCGGTCTCAGGGGACCGGGAACAGATACGCAGTATTTT. The gene calls are TRBV11-3 and TRBJ2-3, with a weak D call TRBD1 (6 bases). The CDR3 is made up of 16 amino acids. Germline V lookup: CDR1 SGHNT, CDR2 YENEEA. V gave up 5 bases and J gave up 3 bases, with 18 bases separating them. Together with reference TRBV11-3 and TRBJ2-3, the CDR3 gives the full variable domain: EAGVVQSPRYKIIEKKQPVAFWCNPISGHNTLYWYLQNLGQGPELLIRYENEEAVDDSQLPKDRFSAERLKGVDSTLKIQPAELGDSAVYLCASSGLRGPGTDTQYFGPGTRLTVL.

The chain recombines TRBV13 with TRBJ2-3, with 7 bases lining up with TRBD2. This CDR3 has 16 residues. Germline V gene lookup returns CDR1 PRHDT and CDR2 FYEKMQ (reference sequence). J was trimmed by 3 bases and V by 5 bases; bases with no gene match: 11. CDR3 protein: CASSPGGGSLTDTQYF. In nucleotides, the CDR3 is TGTGCCAGCAGCCCTGGGGGGGGAAGTCTAACAGATACGCAGTATTTT.

The V call is TRBV13, the J call TRBJ2-3, with D uncertain. This CDR3 spans 11 amino acids. Germline V gene sequence: CDR1 PRHDT, CDR2 FYEKMQ (reference sequence). Between the trimmed V and J ends, which lost 6 bases and 1 base, there was a span of 2 bases. The CDR3 reads CASRGTDTQYF. The CDR3 nucleotides are TGTGCCAGCAGGGGCACAGATACGCAGTATTTT.

This chain connects TRBV27 to TRBJ1-2; D call uncertain. The CDR3 runs 14 residues. Trimming left V 5 bases short and J 0 bases short, with 10 bases between. Germline V lookup: CDR1 MNHEY, CDR2 SMNVEV (reference sequence). The DNA of the CDR3 is TGTGCCAGCAGTCCCGGGCTGCCTAACTATGGCTACACCTTC. As protein: CASSPGLPNYGYTF.

The chain is built from TRBV9 and TRBJ2-7; 7 positions agree with TRBD2. The germline V gene has CDR1 SGDLS and CDR2 YYNGEE. This CDR3 contains 15 residues. Germline trimming cut 3 bases from V and 2 bases from J; bases unmatched to any gene: 8. The CDR3 sequence: CASSAGGSLAYEQYF. The CDR3 DNA sequence: TGTGCCAGCAGCGCGGGCGGGAGTTTGGCCTACGAGCAGTACTTC.

The count of this clone is one. The chain couples TRBV11-2 to TRBJ1-1; perhaps TRBD1 as D (5 bases). Trimming left V 5 bases short and J 0 bases short, with 10 bases between. Germline V gives CDR1 SGHAT, CDR2 FQNNGV. This CDR3 has 14 residues. The CDR3 sequence: CASSIRAMNTEAFF. The DNA of the CDR3 is TGTGCCAGCAGCATCAGGGCCATGAACACTGAAGCTTTCTTT. Full variable domain (outside the CDR3, taken from reference TRBV11-2 and TRBJ1-1): EAGVAQSPRYKIIEKRQSVAFWCNPISGHATLYWYQQILGQGPKLLIQFQNNGVVDDSQLPKDRFSAERLKGVDSTLKIQPAKLEDSAVYLCASSIRAMNTEAFFGQGTRLTVV.

The chain joins TRBV30 to TRBJ1-4; D is unresolved. CDR1 GTSNPN and CDR2 SVGIG come from the germline V gene (reference sequence). Trimming took off 8 bases at V and 4 bases at J, with 14 bases between the two ends. The CDR3 has 13 residues. The CDR3 protein is CAHRRGNNEKLFF. The CDR3 region has the DNA TGTGCCCACCGTCGGGGAAATAATGAAAAACTGTTTTTT.

This chain joins TRBV10-3 and TRBJ1-2, with a tentative D call TRBD1 (6 bases). The CDR3 sequence is 18 residues long. Looked up from germline, CDR1 is ENHRY and CDR2 is SYGVKD. Trimming removed 4 bases from V and 5 bases from J, with 26 bases in between. The CDR3 bases are TGTGCCATCAGTGGTCCTTATTCCCCGGGGGCGGATCTTTATGGCTACACCTTC. Protein sequence: CAISGPYSPGADLYGYTF.